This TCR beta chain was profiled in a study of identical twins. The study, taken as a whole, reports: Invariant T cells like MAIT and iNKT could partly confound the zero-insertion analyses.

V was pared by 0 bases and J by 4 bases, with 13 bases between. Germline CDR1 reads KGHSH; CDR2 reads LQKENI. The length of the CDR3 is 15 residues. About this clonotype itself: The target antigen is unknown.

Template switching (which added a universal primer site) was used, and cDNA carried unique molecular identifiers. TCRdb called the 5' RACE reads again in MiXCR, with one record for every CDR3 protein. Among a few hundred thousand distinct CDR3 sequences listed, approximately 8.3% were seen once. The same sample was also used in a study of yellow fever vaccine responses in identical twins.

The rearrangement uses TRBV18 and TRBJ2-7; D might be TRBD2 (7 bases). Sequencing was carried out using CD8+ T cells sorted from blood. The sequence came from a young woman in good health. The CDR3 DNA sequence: TGTGCCAGCTCACCACCGGGGGCGGGGGCGTACGAGCAGTACTTC. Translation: CASSPPGAGAYEQYF.